Below, 23 T cell receptor beta chains from the same sample are listed, as sequenced in a study of glioma-infiltrating T cells after dendritic cell vaccination. Produced via immunoSEQ multiplex PCR; TCRdb's table is partial and in-frame only. This table has some 60,000 clones, 70% to 85% appearing once. The time point was: after dendritic cell vaccination, including at tumor progression/relapse. Material: blood, obtained after dendritic cell vaccination. These receptor sequences come from a human donor with glioblastoma.

J is TRBJ2-5 and V is TRBV10-3, with 12 bases lining up with TRBD2. Germline trimming cut 6 bases from V and 5 bases from J; bases unmatched to any gene: 7. The germline V gene has CDR1 ENHRY and CDR2 SYGVKD. The CDR3 is 15 residues long. CDR3 residues: CAIRPSGGAYETQYF. CDR3 DNA sequence: TGTGCCATCAGGCCTAGCGGGGGGGCCTATGAGACCCAGTACTTC.

The gene calls are TRBV12-5 and TRBJ2-3; the match to TRBD2 covers 9 bases. The germline V gene has CDR1 LGHNT and CDR2 FRNRAP. The CDR3 contains 16 residues. V shed 3 bases and J 2 bases; nucleotides not matched to a gene: 6. CDR3 bases: TGTGCTAGTGGTTTAAGGCTAGCGGGGTCCACAGATACGCAGTATTTT. Residues: CASGLRLAGSTDTQYF.

The CDR3 bases are TGTGCCAGCGGCGACAGGGGTGCCTTGGGGGAGACCCAGTACTTC. Translating gives CASGDRGALGETQYF. This chain connects TRBV5-4 to TRBJ2-5; 8 nucleotides agree with TRBD1. Unmatched junction bases numbered 13, after V lost 7 bases and J lost 5 bases. From germline, CDR1 is SGHNT and CDR2 YYREEE (reference sequence). CDR3 length: 15 amino acids.

For the CDR3, the DNA is TGTGCCTGGAGTGTGGACAGCGCCCATGGCTACACCTTC. Its translation is CAWSVDSAHGYTF. This rearrangement joins TRBV30 to TRBJ1-2, with D perhaps TRBD1 (6 bases). The V gene's germline CDR1 is GTSNPN and CDR2 SVGIG (reference sequence). The germline V and J ends were trimmed by 0 bases and 6 bases, with 11 bases remaining between them. CDR3 length equals 13 residues.

The J gene is TRBJ2-5, the V gene TRBV4-1; 12 bases are a match to TRBD2. V lost 1 base and J lost 5; bases outside the gene matches: 5. Germline CDR1 reads MGHRA; CDR2 reads YSYEKL. The CDR3 spans 16 residues. CDR3 sequence: CASSQGLAGGSETQYF. CDR3 in DNA: TGCGCCAGCAGCCAAGGTCTAGCGGGGGGGTCTGAGACCCAGTACTTC.

The chain uses TRBV5-4 and TRBJ2-7; tentative D call: TRBD2 (6 bases). This CDR3 has 16 amino acids. Trimming took 3 bases from V and 7 from J, leaving 23 bases between them. CDR1 SGHNT and CDR2 YYREEE come from the germline V gene (reference sequence). CDR3 loop: CASSSKFGGPLGEQYF. The CDR3 region has the DNA TGTGCCAGCAGCTCCAAGTTCGGGGGACCGCTCGGGGAGCAGTACTTC. Full variable domain (remainder filled in from reference TRBV5-4 and TRBJ2-7): ETGVTQSPTHLIKTRGQQVTLRCSSQSGHNTVSWYQQALGQGPQFIFQYYREEENGRGNFPPRFSGLQFPNYSSELNVNALELDDSALYLCASSSKFGGPLGEQYFGPGTRLTVT.

The chain recombines TRBV15 with TRBJ1-1, with D possibly TRBD1 on 5 matching bases. Trimming took 2 bases from V and 4 from J, leaving 8 bases between them. The CDR3 covers 13 residues. Germline V CDR1 and CDR2: LNHNV, YYDKDF (reference sequence). CDR3 sequence (DNA): TGTGCCACCAGCAGAATTCAGGGCACTGAAGCTTTCTTT. Amino acids: CATSRIQGTEAFF.

The count of this clone is one. The rearrangement links TRBV30 to TRBJ1-4, with TRBD1 as a possible D gene (6 bases). Germline V gene lookup returns CDR1 GTSNPN and CDR2 SVGIG (reference sequence). The CDR3 loop spans 15 amino acids. V was pared by 0 bases and J by 7 bases, with 15 bases between. The CDR3 DNA follows: TGTGCCTGGAGTGTAGGGACACTGCGGAGTGAAAAACTGTTTTTT. It codes for CAWSVGTLRSEKLFF.

The chain is built from TRBV9 and TRBJ1-2, with D maybe TRBD1 (5 bases). V lost 5 bases and J lost 0, with 11 bases in between. CDR1 and CDR2 (germline): SGDLS, YYNGEE. This CDR3 is built from 14 residues. The CDR3 is CASRLDSTNYGYTF. The CDR3 DNA sequence: TGTGCCAGCAGACTCGACAGTACTAACTATGGCTACACCTTC. Looking up the rest from reference TRBV9 and TRBJ1-2 gives the full variable domain: DSGVTQTPKHLITATGQRVTLRCSPRSGDLSVYWYQQSLDQGLQFLIQYYNGEERAKGNILERFSAQQFPDLHSELNLSSLELGDSALYFCASRLDSTNYGYTFGSGTRLTVV.

V gene TRBV11-3 combines with J gene TRBJ2-7; D call uncertain. This CDR3 spans 13 amino acids. V was clipped by 3 bases and J by 3 bases, with 9 bases between them. CDR1 is SGHNT and CDR2 is YENEEA in the germline V gene. The chain's CDR3 is CASSFLVFYEQYF. CDR3 sequence (DNA): TGTGCCAGCAGCTTTCTAGTCTTCTACGAGCAGTACTTC.

The chain has TRBV5-6 and TRBJ1-2, with no clear D. Germline V gives CDR1 SGHDT, CDR2 YYEEEE. The CDR3 totals 12 residues. The ends were cut back, 0 bases at V and 8 bases at J, with 8 bases in the middle. The CDR3 protein is CASSLATYGYTF. The CDR3 nucleotides read TGTGCCAGCAGCTTGGCCACCTACGGCTACACCTTC.

The chain combines TRBV7-3 with TRBJ2-3; D is possibly TRBD2 (6 bases). The CDR3 has 16 residues. Germline values: CDR1 SGHTA, CDR2 FQGTGA. V gave up 4 bases and J gave up 2 bases, with 16 bases separating them. CDR3 residues: CASSSGDFFTTDTQYF. CDR3 in DNA: TGTGCCAGCAGCTCGGGGGACTTTTTCACCACAGATACGCAGTATTTT.

The table lists this clone with a few counts. The chain employs TRBV12-2 and TRBJ1-5; TRBD1, the table's D call, was not compared with the DNA. TRBV12-2 is termed a pseudogene. The CDR3 spans 15 residues. Here the CDR3 DNA reads TGTGCAAGTCGCTTGGGGCGAGGATACAATCAGCCCCAGCATTTT. Translation: CASRLGRGYNQPQHF.

The rearrangement links TRBV9 to TRBJ1-2; 8 bases match TRBD1. Per germline, CDR1 SGDLS and CDR2 YYNGEE. Trimming took 3 bases from V and 8 from J; bases not matched to a gene: 3. This CDR3 is 12 amino acids long. The CDR3 DNA follows: TGTGCCAGCAGCGGGACAGGGCTCGGCTACACCTTC. Its translation: CASSGTGLGYTF.

The rearrangement joins TRBV7-8 to TRBJ2-2, with 7 bases lining up with TRBD1. V trimming: 4 bases; J trimming: 4 bases; junction bases outside the gene matches: 6. Germline CDR1 is SGHVS and CDR2 is FQNEAQ. CDR3 length equals 15 residues. The CDR3 sequence: CASSSDREITGELFF. The CDR3 DNA sequence: TGTGCCAGCAGCTCCGACAGGGAGATCACCGGGGAGCTGTTTTTT.

This rearrangement joins TRBV14 to TRBJ2-5; 9 positions match TRBD1. The V segment lost 6 bases and the J segment 4 bases; nucleotides outside the gene matches: 6. This CDR3 is built from 14 residues. The germline V gene encodes CDR1 SGHDN and CDR2 FVKESK. The CDR3 here is CASSGTGWGETQYF. For the CDR3, the DNA is TGTGCCAGCAGTGGGACAGGGTGGGGAGAGACCCAGTACTTC. The full variable domain, with the rest looked up from reference TRBV14 and TRBJ2-5, is EAGVTQFPSHSVIEKGQTVTLRCDPISGHDNLYWYRRVMGKEIKFLLHFVKESKQDESGMPNNRFLAERTGGTYSTLKVQPAELEDSGVYFCASSGTGWGETQYFGPGTRLLVL.

This sequence joins TRBV5-4 and TRBJ2-7, with 16 bases that match TRBD2. Germline-derived CDR1 and CDR2 are SGHNT and YYREEE (reference sequence). The CDR3 totals 17 residues. V was pared by 4 bases and J by 4 bases, with 8 bases of the junction left unmatched. The chain's CDR3 is CASSRPGLAGGMYEQYF. The CDR3 nucleotides are TGTGCCAGCAGCCGCCCGGGACTAGCGGGGGGGATGTACGAGCAGTACTTC.

The chain recombines TRBV18 with TRBJ1-4; the D gene is possibly TRBD1 (6 bases). Germline V gene sequence: CDR1 KGHSH, CDR2 LQKENI. V lost 3 bases and J 7 bases, leaving 18 bases between the germline ends. CDR3 size: 16 residues. The CDR3 DNA reads TGTGCCAGCTCACCGGTCAACCTCAGGGGCCGTGAAAAACTGTTTTTT. It translates to CASSPVNLRGREKLFF.

The J gene is TRBJ1-5, the V gene TRBV27; 8 bases match TRBD1. In germline, CDR1 is MNHEY, CDR2 SMNVEV (reference sequence). The length of the CDR3 is 18 residues. After removal of 5 bases from V and 0 bases from J, the junction contained 12 bases not matched to a gene. The CDR3 nucleotides are TGTGCCAGCAGTCAGTCCCGGGACAGGTCGTATAGCAATCAGCCCCAGCATTTT. Its protein product is CASSQSRDRSYSNQPQHF.

This clone was observed once. The chain combines TRBV6-5 with TRBJ2-1, with 8 bases aligning to TRBD2. The CDR3 spans 15 residues. Per germline, CDR1 MNHEY and CDR2 SVGAGI. With 3 bases clipped from V and 6 bases from J, the junction kept 7 bases outside the gene matches. The CDR3 DNA follows: TGTGCCAGCAGTTATAGCGGGGCCTGGGGCAATGAGCAGTTCTTC. The encoded protein is CASSYSGAWGNEQFF.

This sequence joins TRBV7-2 and TRBJ2-7, with D possibly TRBD2 on 5 matching bases. Between the trimmed V and J ends, which lost 2 bases and 6 bases, there was a span of 8 bases. Germline CDR1 reads SGHTA; CDR2 reads FQGNSA. The CDR3 is made up of 12 amino acids. CDR3 bases: TGTGCCAGCAGCTTAAATCGGGGCGAGCAGTACTTC. Translating it yields CASSLNRGEQYF. The entire variable domain, with the rest obtained from reference TRBV7-2 and TRBJ2-7, is as follows: GAGVSQSPSNKVTEKGKDVELRCDPISGHTALYWYRQSLGQGLEFLIYFQGNSAPDKSGLPSDRFSAERTGGSVSTLTIQRTQQEDSAVYLCASSLNRGEQYFGPGTRLTVT.

This clone showed up just a few times. V usage is TRBV25-1 and J usage is TRBJ1-3; no definite D call. Trimming stripped 4 bases from V and 6 bases from J, with 4 bases between. CDR1 is MGHDK, CDR2 SYGVNS, per germline. The CDR3 consists of 11 residues. CDR3 sequence (DNA): TGTGCCAGCAGTGCTTTAAACACCATATATTTT. Protein: CASSALNTIYF. Full variable domain (missing parts from reference TRBV25-1 and TRBJ1-3): EADIYQTPRYLVIGTGKKITLECSQTMGHDKMYWYQQDPGMELHLIHYSYGVNSTEKGDLSSESTVSRIRTEHFPLTLESARPSHTSQYLCASSALNTIYFGEGSWLTVV.

CDR3 region: CASTTGQLSGNTIYF. CDR3 in DNA: TGTGCCAGCACCACAGGACAGCTCTCTGGAAACACCATATATTTT. The V and J genes are TRBV7-2 and TRBJ1-3; weak D call: TRBD1 (6 bases). Trimming pared 7 bases from V and 0 bases from J, leaving 13 bases between. CDR1 and CDR2 (germline): SGHTA, FQGNSA. CDR3 length: 15 amino acids.